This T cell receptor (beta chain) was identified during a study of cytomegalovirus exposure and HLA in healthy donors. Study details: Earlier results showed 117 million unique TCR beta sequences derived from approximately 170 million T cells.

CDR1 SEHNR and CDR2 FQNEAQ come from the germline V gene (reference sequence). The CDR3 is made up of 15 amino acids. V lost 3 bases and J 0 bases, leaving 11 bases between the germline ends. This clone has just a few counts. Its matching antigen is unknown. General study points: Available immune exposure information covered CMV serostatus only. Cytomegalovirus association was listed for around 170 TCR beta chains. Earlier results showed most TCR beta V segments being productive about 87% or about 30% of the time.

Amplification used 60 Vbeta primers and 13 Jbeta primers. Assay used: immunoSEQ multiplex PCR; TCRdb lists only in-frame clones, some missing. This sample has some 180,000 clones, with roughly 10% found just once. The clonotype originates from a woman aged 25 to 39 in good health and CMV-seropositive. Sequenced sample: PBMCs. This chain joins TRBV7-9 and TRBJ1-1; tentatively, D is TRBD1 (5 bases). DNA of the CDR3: TGTGCCAGCAGCTTTGGGGCGTCGCTGAACACTGAAGCTTTCTTT. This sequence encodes CASSFGASLNTEAFF.